This T cell receptor beta chain was retrieved from a study of blood T cells in healthy people across ages. Study overall: Template switching retrieved approximately one barcoded beta molecule for each two T cells.

Notes on this clonotype: Its target is unknown.

V was shortened by 7 bases and J by 6 bases, with 13 bases between the two germline ends. CDR1 is SNHLY and CDR2 is FYNNEI in the germline V gene. This CDR3 has 13 amino acids. Primers used in a second PCR of about 6 to 12 cycles were a sample-barcoded 5' primer and a J-beta primer mix. Each cDNA molecule was tagged by a template-switch adaptor that had 12 random nucleotides. TCRdb analysed the 5' RACE reads with MiXCR anew, one entry per CDR3 protein. The sample lists under 2 million distinct CDR3 sequences, roughly 32% seen once, with 11% in the top ten. Findings and caveats of the study: Expanded clonotype changes were possibly confounded by unknown donor CMV status. TCR beta diversity per million T cells fell roughly linearly with age.

The rearrangement joins TRBV2 to TRBJ1-5, with D tentatively TRBD1 (5 bases). Specimen: blood. The sequence was collected from a woman in her twenties or thirties in good health. CDR3 in amino acids: CASTSGVGQPQHF. DNA for the CDR3: TGTGCCAGCACCTCGGGGGTAGGTCAGCCCCAGCATTTT.